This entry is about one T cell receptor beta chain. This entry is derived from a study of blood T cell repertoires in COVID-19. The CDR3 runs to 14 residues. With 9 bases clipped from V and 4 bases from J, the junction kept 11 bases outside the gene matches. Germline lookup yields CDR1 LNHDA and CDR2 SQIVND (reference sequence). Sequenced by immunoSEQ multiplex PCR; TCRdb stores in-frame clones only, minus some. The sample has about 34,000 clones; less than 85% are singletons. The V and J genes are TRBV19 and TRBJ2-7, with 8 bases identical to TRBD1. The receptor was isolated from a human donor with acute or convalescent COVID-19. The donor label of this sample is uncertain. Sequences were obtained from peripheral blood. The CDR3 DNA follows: TGTGCCAGCACTCCGGGACAGGCCCGATACGAGCAGTACTTC. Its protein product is CASTPGQARYEQYF.